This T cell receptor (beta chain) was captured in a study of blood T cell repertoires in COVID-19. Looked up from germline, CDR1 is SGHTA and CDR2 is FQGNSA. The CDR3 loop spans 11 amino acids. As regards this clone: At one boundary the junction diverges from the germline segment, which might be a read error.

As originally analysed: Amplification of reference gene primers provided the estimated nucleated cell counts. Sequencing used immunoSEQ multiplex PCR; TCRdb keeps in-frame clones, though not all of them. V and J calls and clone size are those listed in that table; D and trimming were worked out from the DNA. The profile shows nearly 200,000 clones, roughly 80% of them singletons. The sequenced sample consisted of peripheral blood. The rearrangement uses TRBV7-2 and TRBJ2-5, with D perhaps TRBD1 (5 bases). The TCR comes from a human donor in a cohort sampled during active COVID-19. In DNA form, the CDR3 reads TGTGCCAGCAGCCCCGGGCAAGGGGTAAACTTC. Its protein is CASSPGQGVNF.